These T cell receptor beta chains were read from a single sample in a study of T cell responses to AZD1222 COVID-19 vaccine. Profiling relied on immunoSEQ multiplex PCR, and the TCRdb table lists in-frame clones only, not all of them. Here the sample spans about 140,000 clones, 75% to 95% being singletons. Sequenced here: peripheral blood, sampled on day 0 of AZD1222 vaccination. These receptors were collected from an adult in good health. Both conserved end residues are part of each CDR3. D genes are given only for firm matches. Clone size is shown for a subset of rows, as once, few, many or a class of expanded clone.

clone_size	v_call	d_call	j_call	cdr3_nt	cdr3_aa
NA	TRBV27	TRBD1	TRBJ1-1	TGTGCCAGCAGTACAGCCGGGACAGGATCTGAAGCTTTCTTT	CASSTAGTGSEAFF
NA	TRBV19	NA	TRBJ2-2	TGTGCCAGTAGTTACTGGGGAGACACCGGGGAGCTGTTTTTT	CASSYWGDTGELFF
once	TRBV21-1	NA	TRBJ1-6	TGTGCCAGCAAAAGGGGCCGGCATAGAAATTCACCCCTCCACTTT	CASKRGRHRNSPLHF
few	TRBV4-2	TRBD1	TRBJ2-3	TGTGCCAGCAGCCAAACCCCGGGACAGGGGGCAGATACGCAGTATTTT	CASSQTPGQGADTQYF
NA	TRBV12-5	NA	TRBJ2-7	TGTGCTAGTGGTTTGGGAGGGGTATACGAGCAGTACTTC	CASGLGGVYEQYF
NA	TRBV3-1/TRBV3-2	TRBD2	TRBJ2-5	TGTGCCAGCAGCCAAGCTGCACTAGCGGGGGGCCGAGAGACCCAGTACTTC	CASSQAALAGGRETQYF
few	TRBV5-5	NA	TRBJ1-1	TGTGCCAGCAGCTTGTGGGCTGAAGCTTTCTTT	CASSLWAEAFF
NA	TRBV11-2	NA	TRBJ2-7	TGTGCCAGCAGCTTAATACGAACCTACGAGCAGTACTTC	CASSLIRTYEQYF
NA	TRBV2	NA	TRBJ1-2	TGTGCCAGCAGCCGCCTAGGACAGAGGTATGGCTACACCTTC	CASSRLGQRYGYTF
NA	TRBV19	NA	TRBJ2-2	TGTGCCAGTAGTATAGGTCCGACACACACCGGGGAGCTGTTTTTT	CASSIGPTHTGELFF
NA	TRBV5-4	NA	TRBJ2-1	TGTGCCAGCAACTTAAGGGGCAATGAGCAGTTCTTC	CASNLRGNEQFF
NA	TRBV7-3	TRBD1	TRBJ2-4	TGTGCCAGCAGCTCCTCCGGGACAGGGGGAAACATTCAGTACTTC	CASSSSGTGGNIQYF
once	TRBV19	NA	TRBJ2-1	TGTGCCACCGACAGGAGCGGAGACCCCTACAATGAGCAGTTCTTC	CATDRSGDPYNEQFF
NA	TRBV2	NA	TRBJ2-7	TGTGCCAGCAGCGGGACATGGAGCTCCTACGAGCAGTACTTC	CASSGTWSSYEQYF
few	TRBV5-1	NA	TRBJ2-7	TGCGCCAGCAGCTTGGCCGAAACAGGAGCCTACGAGCAGTACTTC	CASSLAETGAYEQYF
NA	TRBV16	TRBD1	TRBJ1-2	TGTGCCAGCAGCCAATCAGGGACAGGGAATCGCTACACCTTC	CASSQSGTGNRYTF
NA	TRBV5-4	TRBD1	TRBJ1-3	TGTGCCTCCCATCGGACAGGGGCTCTCGGGAACACCATATATTTT	CASHRTGALGNTIYF
NA	TRBV30	TRBD1	TRBJ1-6	TGTGCCTGGAGTGTAAAGGGGGCAGGGTCCTATAATTCACCCCTCCACTTT	CAWSVKGAGSYNSPLHF
few	TRBV7-2	NA	TRBJ1-5	TGTGCCAGCCTACGGGGGAGGGGTCGGAGCAATCAGCCCCAGCATTTT	CASLRGRGRSNQPQHF
once	TRBV27	NA	TRBJ2-5	TGTGCCAGCACCCGGGAGAAAGAGACCCAGTACTTC	CASTREKETQYF
NA	TRBV19	NA	TRBJ1-5	TGTGCCAGTAGTATCATGCATCGGGCAAAAAATCAGCCCCAGCATTTT	CASSIMHRAKNQPQHF
NA	TRBV2	NA	TRBJ1-5	TGTGCCAGCATCGCCGGCCGGGGTAGCAATCAGCCCCAGCATTTT	CASIAGRGSNQPQHF
once	TRBV19	NA	TRBJ1-4	TGTGCCAGTAGTATCGCTGCAGGGACATCTGAAAAACTGTTTTTT	CASSIAAGTSEKLFF
NA	TRBV27	NA	TRBJ1-1	TGTGCCAGCAACCCTCGAGGGACGAGGATCTTGAACACTGAAGCTTTCTTT	CASNPRGTRILNTEAFF
NA	TRBV2	TRBD2	TRBJ2-1	TGTGCCAGCCCGCAATCGACTAGCGGCCAAGCAGAGCAGTTCTTC	CASPQSTSGQAEQFF
NA	TRBV5-6	NA	TRBJ1-1	TGTGCCAGCAGCTGGGCCCTCCGGGGGAACACTGAAGCTTTCTTT	CASSWALRGNTEAFF